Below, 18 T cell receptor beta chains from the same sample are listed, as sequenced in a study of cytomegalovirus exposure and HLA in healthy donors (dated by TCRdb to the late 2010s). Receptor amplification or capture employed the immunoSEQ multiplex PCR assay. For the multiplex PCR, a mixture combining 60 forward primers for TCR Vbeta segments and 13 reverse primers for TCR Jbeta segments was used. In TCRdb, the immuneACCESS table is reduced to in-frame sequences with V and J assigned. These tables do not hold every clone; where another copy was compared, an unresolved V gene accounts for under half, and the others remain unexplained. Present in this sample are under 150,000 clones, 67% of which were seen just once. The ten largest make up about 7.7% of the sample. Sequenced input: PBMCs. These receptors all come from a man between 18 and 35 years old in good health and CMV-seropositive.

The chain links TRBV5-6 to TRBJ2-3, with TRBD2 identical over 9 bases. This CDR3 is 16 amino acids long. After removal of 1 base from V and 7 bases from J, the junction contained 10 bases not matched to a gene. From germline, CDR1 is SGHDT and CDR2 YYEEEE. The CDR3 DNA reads TGTGCCAGCAGCTTGCTCGCGGGGGGGCCTGGGAATACGCAGTATTTT. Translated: CASSLLAGGPGNTQYF.

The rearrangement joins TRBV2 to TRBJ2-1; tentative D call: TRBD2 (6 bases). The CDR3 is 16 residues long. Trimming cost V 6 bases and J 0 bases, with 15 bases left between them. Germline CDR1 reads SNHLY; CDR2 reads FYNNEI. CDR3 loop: CASSLRGGASYNEQFF. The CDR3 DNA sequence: TGTGCCAGCAGCCTCCGTGGAGGGGCCTCCTACAATGAGCAGTTCTTC.

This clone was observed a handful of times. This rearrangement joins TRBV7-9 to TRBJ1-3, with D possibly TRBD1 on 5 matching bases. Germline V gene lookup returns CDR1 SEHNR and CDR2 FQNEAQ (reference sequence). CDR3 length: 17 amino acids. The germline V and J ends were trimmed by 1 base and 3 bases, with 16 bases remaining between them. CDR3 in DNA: TGTGCCAGCAGCTTAGTCCGGCGGGGGATTGATGGAAACACCATATATTTT. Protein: CASSLVRRGIDGNTIYF.

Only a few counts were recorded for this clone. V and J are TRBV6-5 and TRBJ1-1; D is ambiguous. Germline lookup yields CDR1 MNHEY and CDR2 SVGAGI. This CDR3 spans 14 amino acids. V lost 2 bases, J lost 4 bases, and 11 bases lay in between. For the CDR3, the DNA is TGTGCCAGCAGTTACAAGCCGGGAGGCACTGAAGCTTTCTTT. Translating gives CASSYKPGGTEAFF.

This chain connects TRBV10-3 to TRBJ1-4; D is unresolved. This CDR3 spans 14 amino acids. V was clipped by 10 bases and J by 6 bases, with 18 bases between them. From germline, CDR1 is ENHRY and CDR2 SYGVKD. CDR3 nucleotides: TGTGCCAACCTCCCGTTCGGAGCAGATGAAAAACTGTTTTTT. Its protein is CANLPFGADEKLFF.

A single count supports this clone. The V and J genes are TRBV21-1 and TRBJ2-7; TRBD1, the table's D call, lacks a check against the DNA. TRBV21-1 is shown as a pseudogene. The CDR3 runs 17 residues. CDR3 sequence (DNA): TGTGCCAGCAGTGGGACAGGGGACAACAGGGTCCTCTACGAGCAGTACGTC. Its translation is CASSGTGDNRVLYEQYV.

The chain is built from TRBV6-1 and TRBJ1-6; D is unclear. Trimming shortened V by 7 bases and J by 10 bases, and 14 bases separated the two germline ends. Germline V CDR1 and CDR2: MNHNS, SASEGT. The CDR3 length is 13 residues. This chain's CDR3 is CASNQRRFSPLHF. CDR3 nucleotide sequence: TGTGCCAGCAACCAAAGGAGGTTCTCACCCCTCCACTTT.

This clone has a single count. This chain's CDR3 is CASSPRLAGTDTQYF. CDR3 sequence (DNA): TGTGCCAGCAGCCCTCGACTAGCGGGGACAGATACGCAGTATTTT. V and J are TRBV27 and TRBJ2-3; 11 bases line up with TRBD2. The germline V gene has CDR1 MNHEY and CDR2 SMNVEV (reference sequence). V gave up 6 bases and J gave up 3 bases; unmatched junction bases: 5. This CDR3 has 15 amino acids.

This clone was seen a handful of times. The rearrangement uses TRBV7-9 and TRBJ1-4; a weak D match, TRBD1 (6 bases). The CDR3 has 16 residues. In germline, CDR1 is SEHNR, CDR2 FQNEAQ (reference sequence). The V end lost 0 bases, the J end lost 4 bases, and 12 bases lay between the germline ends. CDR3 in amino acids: CASSLALTGINEKLFF. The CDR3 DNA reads TGTGCCAGCAGCTTAGCTCTGACAGGAATTAATGAAAAACTGTTTTTT.

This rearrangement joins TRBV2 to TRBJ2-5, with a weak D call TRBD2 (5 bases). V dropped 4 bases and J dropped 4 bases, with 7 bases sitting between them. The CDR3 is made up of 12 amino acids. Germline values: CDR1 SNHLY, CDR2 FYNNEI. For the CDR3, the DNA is TGTGCCAGCAGTGTAGGGAGAGAGACCCAGTACTTC. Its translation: CASSVGRETQYF. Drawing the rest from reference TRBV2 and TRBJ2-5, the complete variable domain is EPEVTQTPSHQVTQMGQEVILRCVPISNHLYFYWYRQILGQKVEFLVSFYNNEISEKSEIFDDQFSVERPDGSNFTLKIRSTKLEDSAMYFCASSVGRETQYFGPGTRLLVL.

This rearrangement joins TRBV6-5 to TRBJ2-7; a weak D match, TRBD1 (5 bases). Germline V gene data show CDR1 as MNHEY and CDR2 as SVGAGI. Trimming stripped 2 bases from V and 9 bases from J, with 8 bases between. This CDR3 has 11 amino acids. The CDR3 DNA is TGTGCCAGCAGTTACCAGGGTGTGCAGTACGTC. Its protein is CASSYQGVQYV.

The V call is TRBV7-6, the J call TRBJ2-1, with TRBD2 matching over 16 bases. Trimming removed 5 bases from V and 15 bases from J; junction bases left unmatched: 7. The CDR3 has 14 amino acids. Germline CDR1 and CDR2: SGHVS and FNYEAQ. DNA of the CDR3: TGTGCCAGCAGCCGTGGGACTAGCGGGGGGGACGGGTTCTTC. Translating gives CASSRGTSGGDGFF.

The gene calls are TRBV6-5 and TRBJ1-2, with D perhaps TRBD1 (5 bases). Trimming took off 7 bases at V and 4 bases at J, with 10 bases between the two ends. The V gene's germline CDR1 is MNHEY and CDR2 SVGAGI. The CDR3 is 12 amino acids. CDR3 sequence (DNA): TGTGCCAGCACGGGGGGAAGCTATGGCTACACCTTC. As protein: CASTGGSYGYTF.

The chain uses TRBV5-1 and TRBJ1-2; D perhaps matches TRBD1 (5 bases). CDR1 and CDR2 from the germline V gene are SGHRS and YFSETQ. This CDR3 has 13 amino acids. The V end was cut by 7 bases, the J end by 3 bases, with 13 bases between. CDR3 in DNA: TGCGCCAGCCGCCCCGACAGCTACTATGGCTACACCTTC. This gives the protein CASRPDSYYGYTF.

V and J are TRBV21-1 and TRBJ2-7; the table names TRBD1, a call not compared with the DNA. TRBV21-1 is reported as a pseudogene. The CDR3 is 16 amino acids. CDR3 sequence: CASRHTGDGTHYEQYV. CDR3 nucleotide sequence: TGTGCCAGCAGACACACAGGGGACGGGACACACTACGAGCAGTACGTC.

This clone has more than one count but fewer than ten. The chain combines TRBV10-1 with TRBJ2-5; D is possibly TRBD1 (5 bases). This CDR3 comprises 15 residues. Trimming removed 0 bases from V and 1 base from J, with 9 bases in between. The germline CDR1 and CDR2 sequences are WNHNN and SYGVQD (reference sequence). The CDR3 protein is CASSESQGVQETQYF. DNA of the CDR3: TGCGCCAGCAGTGAGTCGCAGGGCGTCCAAGAGACCCAGTACTTC.

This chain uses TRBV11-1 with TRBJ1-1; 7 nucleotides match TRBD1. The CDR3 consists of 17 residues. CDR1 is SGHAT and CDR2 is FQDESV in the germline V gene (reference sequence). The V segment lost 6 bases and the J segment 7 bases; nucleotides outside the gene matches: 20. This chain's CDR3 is CASSLDRLQDHPLEAFF. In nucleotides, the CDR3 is TGTGCCAGCAGTTTGGACAGGCTCCAAGACCATCCGCTTGAAGCTTTCTTT.

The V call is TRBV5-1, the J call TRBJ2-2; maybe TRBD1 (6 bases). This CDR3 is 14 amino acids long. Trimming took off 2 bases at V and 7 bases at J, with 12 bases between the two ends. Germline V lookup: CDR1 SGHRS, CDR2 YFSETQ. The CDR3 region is CASSFSDRFGELFF. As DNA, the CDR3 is TGCGCCAGCAGCTTTTCGGACAGATTCGGGGAGCTGTTTTTT.